The 9 T cell receptor beta chains below all came from one sample that was sequenced in a study of blood T cell repertoires in COVID-19. Profiled with immunoSEQ multiplex PCR; TCRdb holds only in-frame clones, not every one. The sample holds under 300,000 clones, around 84% seen once. Sequencing used peripheral blood. The receptors were sampled from a human donor with COVID-19, enrolled during active disease. The donor label of this sample is uncertain.

The V gene is TRBV3-1 (or the pseudogene TRBV3-2), the J gene TRBJ1-4; D possibly corresponds to TRBD1 (5 bases). The CDR3 runs 14 residues. Trimming cost V 4 bases and J 5 bases, with 11 bases left between them. Germline V lookup: CDR1 LGHDT, CDR2 YNNKEL (reference sequence). In DNA form, the CDR3 reads TGTGCCAGCAGCCCGAGGACACTAAATGAAAAACTGTTTTTT. The encoded protein is CASSPRTLNEKLFF.

The J gene is TRBJ2-1, the V gene TRBV27, with TRBD2 matching 13 bases. The CDR3 has 17 amino acids. V dropped 2 bases and J dropped 12; count of bases not matched to a gene: 13. Germline V gene data show CDR1 as MNHEY and CDR2 as SMNVEV (reference sequence). This CDR3 is CASSLATSGRPRRGQFF. The CDR3 nucleotides are TGTGCCAGCAGTTTAGCGACTAGCGGGAGGCCTCGGAGGGGGCAGTTCTTC.

This clone was counted a few times. This sequence joins TRBV30 and TRBJ1-6; no reliable D call. This CDR3 contains 12 residues. V lost 1 base and J lost 7, with 5 bases in between. Looked up from germline, CDR1 is GTSNPN and CDR2 is SVGIG (reference sequence). CDR3 sequence: CAWSGENSPLHF. In DNA form, the CDR3 reads TGTGCCTGGAGTGGCGAAAATTCACCCCTCCACTTT.

This clone appeared a few times. The chain combines TRBV15 with TRBJ2-7; 9 nucleotides align to TRBD2. Unmatched junction bases numbered 6, after V lost 3 bases and J lost 3 bases. The CDR3 totals 15 residues. Germline values: CDR1 LNHNV, CDR2 YYDKDF (reference sequence). This CDR3 reads CATSRETSGYYEQYF. The DNA for the CDR3 is TGTGCCACCAGCAGGGAGACTAGCGGATACTACGAGCAGTACTTC. The full variable domain, with the rest looked up from reference TRBV15 and TRBJ2-7, is DAMVIQNPRYQVTQFGKPVTLSCSQTLNHNVMYWYQQKSSQAPKLLFHYYDKDFNNEADTPDNFQSRRPNTSFCFLDIRSPGLGDTAMYLCATSRETSGYYEQYFGPGTRLTVT.

This clone was counted only a few times. The chain links TRBV11-3 to TRBJ2-1, with 8 bases matching TRBD2. Germline CDR1 reads SGHNT; CDR2 reads YENEEA. V lost 5 bases and J lost 6; bases outside the gene matches: 12. This CDR3 contains 16 residues. For the CDR3, the DNA is TGTGCCAGCAGCCCAAGCAGCGGGGGCGGGCGCAATGAGCAGTTCTTC. Amino acids: CASSPSSGGGRNEQFF. Combining the CDR3 with reference TRBV11-3 and TRBJ2-1 gives the whole variable domain EAGVVQSPRYKIIEKKQPVAFWCNPISGHNTLYWYLQNLGQGPELLIRYENEEAVDDSQLPKDRFSAERLKGVDSTLKIQPAELGDSAVYLCASSPSSGGGRNEQFFGPGTRLTVL.

The V call is TRBV21-1, the J call TRBJ1-5; the table gives TRBD1 as D, unverified against the DNA. TRBV21-1 is a listed pseudogene. The CDR3 has 19 amino acids. In DNA, the CDR3 is TGTGCCAGCAGCAAATTAGTTTTAAGGGGCGAATGGAGCAATCAGCCCCAGCATTTT. Translated, it gives CASSKLVLRGEWSNQPQHF.

This sequence joins TRBV7-2 and TRBJ2-3; D possibly corresponds to TRBD1 (5 bases). Trimming took off 5 bases at V and 3 bases at J, with 12 bases between the two ends. The germline V gene encodes CDR1 SGHTA and CDR2 FQGNSA. The CDR3 has 14 amino acids. Here the CDR3 DNA reads TGTGCCAGCAGCCTCGTCAGGGTGACAGATACGCAGTATTTT. It encodes CASSLVRVTDTQYF.

The chain employs TRBV19 and TRBJ1-2; 7 bases fit TRBD1. The germline V gene has CDR1 LNHDA and CDR2 SQIVND (reference sequence). The V segment lost 0 bases and the J segment 6 bases; nucleotides outside the gene matches: 13. This CDR3 spans 17 amino acids. The CDR3 nucleotides are TGTGCCAGTAGTATAGATAACGTCGAGGGCAGGGGGAATGGCTACACCTTC. Translating gives CASSIDNVEGRGNGYTF.

The chain employs TRBV19 and TRBJ2-2; 8 bases are a match to TRBD1. Germline V gives CDR1 LNHDA, CDR2 SQIVND (reference sequence). V trimming: 3 bases; J trimming: 0 bases; junction bases outside the gene matches: 3. This CDR3 region has 16 residues. In DNA form, the CDR3 reads TGTGCCAGTAGTATCCGACAGGGGTCGAACACCGGGGAGCTGTTTTTT. Amino acid sequence: CASSIRQGSNTGELFF.